This paragraph reports one T cell receptor beta chain. No antigen is known for it. Assay used: immunoSEQ multiplex PCR; TCRdb lists only in-frame clones, some missing. The sample records about 22,000 clones, over 65% being singletons. The treatment denotes: AdE1-LMPpoly-expanded autologous EBV-specific T-cell therapy followed by anti-PD-1 nivolumab. These data are taken from a study of EBV T-cell therapy then PD-1 blockade in nasopharyngeal carcinoma. Trimming took 8 bases from V and 6 from J, leaving 10 bases between them. The CDR3 is 11 amino acids. The receptor was isolated from a man in his forties with nasopharyngeal carcinoma. The sample in question was CD8+ T cells from blood, obtained at day -245 from a patient whose treatment included autologous EBV-specific T cells and nivolumab. V and J are TRBV12-3 or TRBV12-4 and TRBJ1-1, with D unresolved. The CDR3 here is CASRSGPEAFF. The DNA for the CDR3 is TGTGCCAGCCGAAGCGGTCCTGAAGCTTTCTTT.